Here is one T cell receptor (beta chain) with its context. The method was immunoSEQ multiplex PCR; TCRdb's version includes in-frame clones alone and lacks a portion of them. The sample contains about 79,000 clones, roughly 90% of which appear only once. These data originate in a study of OX40 agonist ivuxolimab in advanced cancers. V lost 5 bases to trimming and J lost 3 bases, with 7 bases between them. The germline CDR1 and CDR2 sequences are SEHNR and FQNEAQ (reference sequence). CDR3 length: 13 residues. The sequencing here drew on CD4+ or CD8+ T cells sorted from blood, taken in a trial of the OX40 agonist ivuxolimab. The chain recombines TRBV7-9 with TRBJ2-2; the D is unclear. The clonotype was recovered from an adult with an advanced solid tumor such as melanoma, head and neck, liver or kidney cancer. The CDR3 loop is CASSPWYTGELFF. CDR3 coding DNA: TGTGCCAGCAGCCCCTGGTACACCGGGGAGCTGTTTTTT.